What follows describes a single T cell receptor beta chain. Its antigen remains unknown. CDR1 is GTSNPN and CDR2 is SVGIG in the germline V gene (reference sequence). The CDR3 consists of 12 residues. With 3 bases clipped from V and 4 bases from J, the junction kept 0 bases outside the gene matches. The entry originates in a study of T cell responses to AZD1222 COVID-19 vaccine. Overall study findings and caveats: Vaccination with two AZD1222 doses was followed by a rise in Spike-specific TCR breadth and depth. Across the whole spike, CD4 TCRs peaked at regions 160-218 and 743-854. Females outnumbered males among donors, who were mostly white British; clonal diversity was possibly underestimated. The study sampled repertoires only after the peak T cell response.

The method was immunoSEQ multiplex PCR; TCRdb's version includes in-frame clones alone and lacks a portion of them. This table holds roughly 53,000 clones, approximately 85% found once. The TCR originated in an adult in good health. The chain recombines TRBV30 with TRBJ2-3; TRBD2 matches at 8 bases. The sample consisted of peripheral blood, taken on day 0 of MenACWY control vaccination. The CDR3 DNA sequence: TGTGCCTGGAGGGGACTAGCAGATACGCAGTATTTT. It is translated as CAWRGLADTQYF. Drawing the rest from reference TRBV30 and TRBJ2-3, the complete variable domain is SQTIHQWPATLVQPVGSPLSLECTVEGTSNPNLYWYRQAAGRGLQLLFYSVGIGQISSEVPQNLSASRPQDRQFILSSKKLLLSDSGFYLCAWRGLADTQYFGPGTRLTVL.